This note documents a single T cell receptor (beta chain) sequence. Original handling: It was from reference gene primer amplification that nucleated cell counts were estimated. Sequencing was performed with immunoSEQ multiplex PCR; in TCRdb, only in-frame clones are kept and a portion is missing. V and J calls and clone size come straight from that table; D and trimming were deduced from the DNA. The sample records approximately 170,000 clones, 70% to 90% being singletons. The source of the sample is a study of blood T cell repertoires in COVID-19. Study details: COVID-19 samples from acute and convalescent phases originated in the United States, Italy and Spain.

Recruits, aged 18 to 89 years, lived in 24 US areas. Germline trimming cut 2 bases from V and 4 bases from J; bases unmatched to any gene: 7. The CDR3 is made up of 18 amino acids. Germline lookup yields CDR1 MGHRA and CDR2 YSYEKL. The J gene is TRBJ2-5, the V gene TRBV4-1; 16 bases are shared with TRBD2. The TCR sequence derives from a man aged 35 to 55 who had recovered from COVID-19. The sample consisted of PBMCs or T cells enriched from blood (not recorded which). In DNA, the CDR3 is TGCGCCAGCAGCCAACCGGGACTAGCGGGGGGGATAGGAGAGACCCAGTACTTC. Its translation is CASSQPGLAGGIGETQYF.